The 2 T cell receptor beta chains reported below all come from one sample, sequenced in a study of blood T cell repertoires in COVID-19. Assay: immunoSEQ multiplex PCR; the TCRdb copy retains only in-frame clones and omits some. This sample has about 55,000 clones, with over 75% found just once. Sequenced material: peripheral blood. These TCRs come from a human donor with active COVID-19. The donor label of this sample is uncertain.

The chain recombines TRBV7-2 with TRBJ1-4; 10 bases fit TRBD1. Germline V gene lookup returns CDR1 SGHTA and CDR2 FQGNSA. The CDR3 length is 16 residues. V trimming: 1 base; J trimming: 7 bases; junction bases outside the gene matches: 6. CDR3 DNA: TGTGCCAGCAGCTTAGGGACAGGGGGGTGGAGTGAAAAACTGTTTTTT. Translated: CASSLGTGGWSEKLFF.

The chain carries TRBV6-1 and TRBJ1-1; D remains ambiguous. Germline CDR1 reads MNHNS; CDR2 reads SASEGT. The CDR3 length is 14 residues. The V gene lost 2 bases and the J gene lost 0 bases, with 7 bases spanning the gap. In nucleotides, the CDR3 is TGTGCCAGCAGTGAACTCAGTCTGAACACTGAAGCTTTCTTT. Amino acid sequence: CASSELSLNTEAFF.